This T cell receptor beta chain was recorded in a study of shared clonotypes between healthy human individuals. General study results and limits: Clonotypes not shared had lower generation probabilities than those common to all four donors.

As for this clone: Its antigen remains unidentified. Distinct nucleotide sequences in the sample also encode this CDR3.

Assay execution took place at the deep level. Profiling relied on immunoSEQ multiplex PCR, and the TCRdb table lists in-frame clones only, not all of them. The sample gives about 1 million clones, approximately 70% of which show up once; over 1.3% is in the top ten. The V gene lost 5 bases and the J gene lost 5 bases, with 9 bases spanning the gap. This CDR3 region has 12 residues. Germline CDR1 SGHVS, CDR2 FNYEAQ. The chain carries TRBV7-6 and TRBJ2-5; tentatively, D is TRBD1 (5 bases). This sequence originates from a man aged 18 to 29 in good health. Sequencing input: memory CD4+ T cells sorted from blood. Subset denoted: CD45RA-negative fraction. The CDR3 spells CASSDRRETQYF. CDR3 in DNA: TGTGCCAGCAGCGACAGAAGGGAGACCCAGTACTTC.